The entry below describes one T cell receptor (beta chain). As yet, its antigen is unknown. The data derive from a study of blood T cell dynamics during melanoma immunotherapy. Looking at the study overall: Metastatic melanoma patients received first-line pembrolizumab or nivolumab plus ipilimumab.

The method was immunoSEQ multiplex PCR; TCRdb's version includes in-frame clones alone and lacks a portion of them. This table holds about 19,000 clones, roughly 85% found once. Germline CDR1 MDHEN, CDR2 SYDVKM. The V gene lost 1 base and the J gene lost 6 bases, with 12 bases spanning the gap. The CDR3 covers 14 residues. Study-wide results and caveats: Unlike progressors, later disease-control patients had W3 repertoires gaining clonality or diversity.

Time point given: week 3, after first cycle of checkpoint inhibitor. One draw preceded checkpoint blockade; another followed its first cycle at week 3. The J gene is TRBJ1-2, the V gene TRBV28; perhaps TRBD1 as D (6 bases). The source is a human donor with melanoma. Sequencing used blood, obtained from a patient treated with checkpoint blockade. CDR3 sequence (DNA): TGTGCCAGCAGTTTATTTTCAGGGGTGGATGGCTACACCTTC. Its protein product is CASSLFSGVDGYTF.